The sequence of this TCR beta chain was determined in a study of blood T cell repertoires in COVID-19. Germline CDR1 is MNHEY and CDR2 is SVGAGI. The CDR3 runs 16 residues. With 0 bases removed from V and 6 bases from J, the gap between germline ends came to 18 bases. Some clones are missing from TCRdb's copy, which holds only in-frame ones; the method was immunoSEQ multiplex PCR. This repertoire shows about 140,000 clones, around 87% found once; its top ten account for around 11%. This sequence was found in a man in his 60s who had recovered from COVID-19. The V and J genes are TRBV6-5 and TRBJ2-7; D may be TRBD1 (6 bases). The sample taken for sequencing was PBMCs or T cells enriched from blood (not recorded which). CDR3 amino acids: CASSYSETGLLGEQYF. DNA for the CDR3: TGTGCCAGCAGTTACTCGGAGACAGGCCTATTGGGCGAGCAGTACTTC.